Sequencing of this T cell receptor (beta chain) was carried out in a study of glioma-infiltrating T cells after dendritic cell vaccination. Germline trimming cut 4 bases from V and 5 bases from J; bases unmatched to any gene: 5. Germline V lookup: CDR1 SGHNT, CDR2 YYREEE (reference sequence). The CDR3 runs to 14 residues. The immunoSEQ assay amplified TCRB CDR3 from up to 2 ug DNA. The PCR used 60 V beta and 13 J beta primers. Clones were sequenced by immunoSEQ multiplex PCR, and TCRdb holds only the in-frame ones, with some missing. In the table there are some 73,000 clones, over 75% of which are singletons. Study-wide points: Higher TCR clonality did not directly relate to longer survival.

All glioblastoma patients lacked an isocitrate dehydrogenase mutation. In regard to this clone: The antigen remains undetermined.

The clonotype originates from a human donor with glioblastoma. The rearrangement links TRBV5-4 to TRBJ2-2; TRBD1 agrees at 7 bases. The source was blood, collected before dendritic cell vaccination. The CDR3 loop is CASSANRGTGELFF. For the CDR3, the DNA is TGTGCCAGCAGCGCTAACAGGGGAACCGGGGAGCTGTTTTTT.